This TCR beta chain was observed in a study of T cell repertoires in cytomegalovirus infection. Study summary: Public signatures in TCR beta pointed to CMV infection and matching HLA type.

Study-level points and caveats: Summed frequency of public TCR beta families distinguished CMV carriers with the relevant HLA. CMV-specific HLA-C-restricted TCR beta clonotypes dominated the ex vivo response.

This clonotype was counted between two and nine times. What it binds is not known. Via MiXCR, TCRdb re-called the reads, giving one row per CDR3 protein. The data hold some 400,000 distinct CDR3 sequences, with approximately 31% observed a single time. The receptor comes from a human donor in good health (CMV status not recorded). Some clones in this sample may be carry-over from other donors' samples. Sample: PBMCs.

In DNA, the CDR3 is TGCGCCAGCAGCCAAGATCAAGGGACACCGGCCGAGACCCAGTACTTC. This sequence encodes CASSQDQGTPAETQYF. The V gene is TRBV4-3, the J gene TRBJ2-5; D might be TRBD1 (6 bases). Trimming shortened V by 0 bases and J by 5 bases, and 16 bases separated the two germline ends. This CDR3 is 16 amino acids long. Germline loops: CDR1 LGHNA, CDR2 YSLEER.